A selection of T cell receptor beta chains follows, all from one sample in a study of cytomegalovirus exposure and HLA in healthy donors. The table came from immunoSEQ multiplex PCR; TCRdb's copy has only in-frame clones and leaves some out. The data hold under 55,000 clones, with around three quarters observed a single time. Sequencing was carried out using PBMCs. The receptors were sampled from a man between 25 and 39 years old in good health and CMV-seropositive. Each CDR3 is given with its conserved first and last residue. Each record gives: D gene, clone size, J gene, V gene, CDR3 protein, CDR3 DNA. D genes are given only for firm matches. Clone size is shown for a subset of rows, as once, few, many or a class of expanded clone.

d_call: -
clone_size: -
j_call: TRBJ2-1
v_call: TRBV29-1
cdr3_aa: CSVPTARTVYNEQFF
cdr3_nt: TGCAGCGTACCAACGGCGAGGACAGTTTACAATGAGCAGTTCTTC

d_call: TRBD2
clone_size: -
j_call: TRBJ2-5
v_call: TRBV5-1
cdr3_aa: CASSPGGYGETQYF
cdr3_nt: TGCGCCAGCAGCCCCGGGGGGTATGGAGAGACCCAGTACTTC

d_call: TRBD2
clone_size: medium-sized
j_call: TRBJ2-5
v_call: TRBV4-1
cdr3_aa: CASRGTSGGARETQYF
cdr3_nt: TGCGCCAGCAGGGGGACTAGCGGGGGGGCACGAGAGACCCAGTACTTC

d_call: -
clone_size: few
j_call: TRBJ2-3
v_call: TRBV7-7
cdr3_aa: CASSLVPQDTQYF
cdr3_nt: TGTGCCAGCAGCTTAGTCCCCCAAGATACGCAGTATTTT

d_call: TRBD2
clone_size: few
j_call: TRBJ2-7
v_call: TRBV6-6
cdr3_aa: CASSPIAGAYEQYF
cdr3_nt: TGTGCCAGCAGTCCTATAGCGGGGGCGTACGAGCAGTACTTC

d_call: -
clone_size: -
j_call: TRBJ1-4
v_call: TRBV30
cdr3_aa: CAWTQGANEKLFF
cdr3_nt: TGTGCCTGGACTCAAGGGGCTAATGAAAAACTGTTTTTT

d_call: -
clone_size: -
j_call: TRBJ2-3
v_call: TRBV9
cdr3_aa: CASSAPPSGTDTQYF
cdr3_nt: TGTGCCAGCAGCGCCCCACCGAGCGGGACAGATACGCAGTATTTT

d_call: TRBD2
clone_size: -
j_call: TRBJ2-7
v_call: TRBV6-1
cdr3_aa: CASSEGVWGTSGGAVIYEQYF
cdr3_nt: TGTGCCAGCAGTGAAGGAGTGTGGGGGACTAGCGGGGGGGCGGTTATTTACGAGCAGTACTTC

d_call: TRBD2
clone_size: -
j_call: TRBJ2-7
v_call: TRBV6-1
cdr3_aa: CASSEQAGGTYEQYF
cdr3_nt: TGTGCCAGCAGTGAACAAGCGGGGGGGACCTACGAGCAGTACTTC

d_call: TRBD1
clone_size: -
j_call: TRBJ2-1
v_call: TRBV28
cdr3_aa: CASTRDSVTYNEQFF
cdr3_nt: TGTGCCAGCACCCGGGACAGCGTCACCTACAATGAGCAGTTCTTC

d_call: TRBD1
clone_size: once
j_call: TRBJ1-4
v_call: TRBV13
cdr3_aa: CASSLGQTTNEKLFF
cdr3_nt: TGTGCCAGCAGCTTGGGACAGACAACTAATGAAAAACTGTTTTTT

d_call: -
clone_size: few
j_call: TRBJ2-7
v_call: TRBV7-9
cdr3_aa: CASSSLQEYYEQYF
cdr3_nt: TGTGCCAGCAGCTCGCTCCAAGAGTATTACGAGCAGTACTTC

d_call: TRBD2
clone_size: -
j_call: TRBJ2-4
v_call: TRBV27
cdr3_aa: CASRASLGRARDIQYF
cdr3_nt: TGTGCCAGCAGGGCGTCCCTCGGGAGGGCCAGGGACATTCAGTACTTC

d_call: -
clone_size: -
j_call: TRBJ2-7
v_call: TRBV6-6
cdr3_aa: CASRYKTATYEQYF
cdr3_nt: TGTGCCAGCAGATATAAGACAGCGACCTACGAGCAGTACTTC

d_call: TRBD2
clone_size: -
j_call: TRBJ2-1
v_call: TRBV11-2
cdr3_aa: CASSHSGGGYNEQFF
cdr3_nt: TGTGCCAGCAGCCACTCCGGGGGGGGCTACAATGAGCAGTTCTTC

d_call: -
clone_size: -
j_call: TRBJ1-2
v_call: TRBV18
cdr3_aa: CASSPPAGQSGGYTF
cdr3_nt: TGTGCCAGCTCACCCCCGGCGGGCCAAAGTGGTGGCTACACCTTC

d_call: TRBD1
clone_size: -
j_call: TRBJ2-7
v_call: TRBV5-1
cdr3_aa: CASSIQDREVKQYF
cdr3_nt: TGCGCCAGCAGCATTCAGGACAGGGAAGTGAAGCAGTACTTC

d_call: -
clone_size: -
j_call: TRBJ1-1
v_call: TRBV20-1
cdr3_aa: CSAPRNTEAFF
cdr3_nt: TGCAGTGCTCCCAGGAACACTGAAGCTTTCTTT

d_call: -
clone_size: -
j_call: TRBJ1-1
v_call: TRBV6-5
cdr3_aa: CASSYSREVQKAFF
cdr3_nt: TGTGCCAGCAGTTACTCGAGAGAGGTTCAGAAAGCTTTCTTT

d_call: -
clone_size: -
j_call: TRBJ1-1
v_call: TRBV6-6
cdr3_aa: CASSIESGITEAFF
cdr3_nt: TGTGCCAGCAGTATCGAATCAGGGATAACTGAAGCTTTCTTT

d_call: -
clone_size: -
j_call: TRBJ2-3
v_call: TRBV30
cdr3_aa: CAWQRTAFTDTQYF
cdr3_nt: TGTGCCTGGCAGAGGACAGCTTTCACAGATACGCAGTATTTT

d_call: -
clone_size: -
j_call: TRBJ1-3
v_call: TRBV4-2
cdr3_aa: CASSHIGGPSGNTIYF
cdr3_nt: TGTGCCAGCAGCCACATCGGAGGCCCCTCTGGAAACACCATATATTTT

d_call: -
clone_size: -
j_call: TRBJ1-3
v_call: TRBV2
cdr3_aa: CASSEFPGQGNTIYF
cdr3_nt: TGTGCCAGCAGTGAGTTCCCGGGACAAGGAAACACCATATATTTT

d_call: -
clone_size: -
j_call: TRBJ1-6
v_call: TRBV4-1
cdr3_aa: CASSPLNSYNSPLHF
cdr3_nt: TGCGCCAGCAGCCCCCTTAACTCCTATAATTCACCCCTCCACTTT

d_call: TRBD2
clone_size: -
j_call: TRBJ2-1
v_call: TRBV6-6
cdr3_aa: CASSYRASGDEQFF
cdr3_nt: TGTGCCAGCAGTTACCGGGCTAGCGGGGATGAGCAGTTCTTC

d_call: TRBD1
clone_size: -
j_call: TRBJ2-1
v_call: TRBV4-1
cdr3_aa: CASSQRTGDNEQFF
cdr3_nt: TGCGCCAGCAGCCAACGGACAGGGGACAATGAGCAGTTCTTC